This T cell receptor beta chain came from a study of T-cell memory formation after mild COVID-19. Broader study findings: While clones contracting from day 15 to 85 were balanced between CD4 and CD8, later expanders leaned CD4+.

UMIs and sample barcodes were carried by the TCR alpha and TCR beta cDNA libraries that 5'RACE produced using constant-segment primers. TCRdb independently ran MiXCR on the 5' RACE reads; one entry per CDR3 protein. The data contain around 130,000 distinct CDR3 sequences, roughly 15% of them singletons. Concerning this clonotype: Its antigen is undetermined.

This TCR came from an adult woman who had mild COVID-19 (a few samples of this study predate the infection). Cell type and time point are not known. Sequencing input: PBMCs or a T cell subset sorted from them (not recorded which).

CDR3 in DNA: TGTGCCAGCAGTTTATCGCAGGGCCACAATGAGCAGTTCTTC. Translating it yields CASSLSQGHNEQFF. The chain combines TRBV12-3 or TRBV12-4 with TRBJ2-1; TRBD1 is a possible D gene (5 bases). V was shortened by 2 bases and J by 5 bases, with 10 bases between the two germline ends. There are 14 residues in the CDR3.